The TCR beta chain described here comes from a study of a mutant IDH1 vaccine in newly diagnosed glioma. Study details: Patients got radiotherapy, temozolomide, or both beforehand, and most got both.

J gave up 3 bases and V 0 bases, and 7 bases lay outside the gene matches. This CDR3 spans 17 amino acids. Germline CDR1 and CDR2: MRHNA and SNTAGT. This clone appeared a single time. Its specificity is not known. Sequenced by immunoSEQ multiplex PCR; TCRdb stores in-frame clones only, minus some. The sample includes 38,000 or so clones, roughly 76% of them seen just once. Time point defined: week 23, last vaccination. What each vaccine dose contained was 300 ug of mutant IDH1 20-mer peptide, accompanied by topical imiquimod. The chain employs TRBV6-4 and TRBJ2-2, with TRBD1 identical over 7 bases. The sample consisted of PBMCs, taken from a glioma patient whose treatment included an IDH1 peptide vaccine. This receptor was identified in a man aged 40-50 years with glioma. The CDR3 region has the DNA TGTGCCAGCAGTGACTCGTTCGGTACAGGGGACACCGGGGAGCTGTTTTTT. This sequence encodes CASSDSFGTGDTGELFF.